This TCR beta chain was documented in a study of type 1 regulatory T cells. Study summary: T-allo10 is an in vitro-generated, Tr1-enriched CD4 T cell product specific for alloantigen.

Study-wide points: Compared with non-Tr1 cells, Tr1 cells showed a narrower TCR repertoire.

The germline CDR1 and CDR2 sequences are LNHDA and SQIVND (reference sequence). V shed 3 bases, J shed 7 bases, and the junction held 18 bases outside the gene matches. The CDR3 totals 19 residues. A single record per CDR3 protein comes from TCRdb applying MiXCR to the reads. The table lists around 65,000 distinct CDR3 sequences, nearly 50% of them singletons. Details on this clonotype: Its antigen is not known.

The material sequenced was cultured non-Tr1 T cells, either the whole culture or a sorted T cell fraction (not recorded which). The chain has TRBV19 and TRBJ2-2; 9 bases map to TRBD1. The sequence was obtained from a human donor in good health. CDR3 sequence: CASSITPGRTGVGFGELFF. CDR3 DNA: TGTGCCAGTAGTATTACCCCCGGCCGGACAGGGGTGGGTTTCGGGGAGCTGTTTTTT.